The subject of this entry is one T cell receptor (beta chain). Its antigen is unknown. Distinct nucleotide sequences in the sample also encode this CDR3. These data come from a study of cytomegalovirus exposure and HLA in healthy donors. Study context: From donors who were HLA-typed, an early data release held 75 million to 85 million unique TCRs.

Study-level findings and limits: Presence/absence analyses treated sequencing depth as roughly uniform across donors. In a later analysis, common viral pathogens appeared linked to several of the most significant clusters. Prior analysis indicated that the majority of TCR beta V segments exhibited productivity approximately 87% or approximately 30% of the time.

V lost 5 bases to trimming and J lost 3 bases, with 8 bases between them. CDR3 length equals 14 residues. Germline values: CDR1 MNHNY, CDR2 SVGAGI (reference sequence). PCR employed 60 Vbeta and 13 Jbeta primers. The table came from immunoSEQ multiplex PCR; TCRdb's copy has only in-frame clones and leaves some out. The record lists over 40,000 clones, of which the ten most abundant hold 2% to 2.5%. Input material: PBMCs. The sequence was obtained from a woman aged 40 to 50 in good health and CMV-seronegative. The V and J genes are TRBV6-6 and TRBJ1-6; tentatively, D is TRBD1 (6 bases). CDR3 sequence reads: CASSQGNYNSPLHF. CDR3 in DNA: TGTGCCAGCAGTCAGGGGAACTATAATTCACCCCTCCACTTT.